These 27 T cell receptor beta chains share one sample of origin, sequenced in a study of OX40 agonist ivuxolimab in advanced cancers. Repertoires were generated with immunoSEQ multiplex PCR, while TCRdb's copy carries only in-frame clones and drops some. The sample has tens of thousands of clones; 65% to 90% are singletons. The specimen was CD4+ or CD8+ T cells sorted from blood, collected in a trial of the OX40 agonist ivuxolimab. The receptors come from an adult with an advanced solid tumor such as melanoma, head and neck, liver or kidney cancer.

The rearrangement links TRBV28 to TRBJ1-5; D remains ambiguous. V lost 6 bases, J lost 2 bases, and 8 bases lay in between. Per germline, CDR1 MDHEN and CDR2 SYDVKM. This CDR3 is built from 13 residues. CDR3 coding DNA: TGTGCCAGCAGCGTCGACGGCAATCAGCCCCAGCATTTT. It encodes CASSVDGNQPQHF.

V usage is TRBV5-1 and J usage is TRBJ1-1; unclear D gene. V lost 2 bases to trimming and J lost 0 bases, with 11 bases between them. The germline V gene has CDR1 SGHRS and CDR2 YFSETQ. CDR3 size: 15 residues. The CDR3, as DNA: TGCGCCAGCAGCTTACGGATTGGCTTGAACACTGAAGCTTTCTTT. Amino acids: CASSLRIGLNTEAFF.

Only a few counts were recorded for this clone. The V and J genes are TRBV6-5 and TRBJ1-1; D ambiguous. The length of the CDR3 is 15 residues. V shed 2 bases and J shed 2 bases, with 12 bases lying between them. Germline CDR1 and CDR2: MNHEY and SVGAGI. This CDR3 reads CASSYIAASNTEAFF. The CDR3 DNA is TGTGCCAGCAGTTACATAGCAGCGAGTAACACTGAAGCTTTCTTT.

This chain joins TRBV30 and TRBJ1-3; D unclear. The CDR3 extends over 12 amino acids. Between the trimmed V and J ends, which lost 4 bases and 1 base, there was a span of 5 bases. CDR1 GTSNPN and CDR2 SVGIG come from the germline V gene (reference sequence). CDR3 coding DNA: TGTGCCTGGACCGGTTCTGGAAACACCATATATTTT. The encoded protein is CAWTGSGNTIYF.

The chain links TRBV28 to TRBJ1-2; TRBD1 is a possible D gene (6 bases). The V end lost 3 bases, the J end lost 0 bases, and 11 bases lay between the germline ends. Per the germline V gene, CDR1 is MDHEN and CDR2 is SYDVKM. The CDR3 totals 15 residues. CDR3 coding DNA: TGTGCCAGCAGTTTGAACAGGGCTACTAACTATGGCTACACCTTC. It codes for CASSLNRATNYGYTF.

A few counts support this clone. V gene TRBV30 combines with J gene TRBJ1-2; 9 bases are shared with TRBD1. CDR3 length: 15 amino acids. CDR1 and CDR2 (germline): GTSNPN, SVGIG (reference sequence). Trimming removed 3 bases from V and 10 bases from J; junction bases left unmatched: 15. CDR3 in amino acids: CAWSRPGQGISAYTF. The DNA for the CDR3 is TGTGCCTGGAGCCGCCCAGGACAGGGGATTAGTGCCTACACCTTC.

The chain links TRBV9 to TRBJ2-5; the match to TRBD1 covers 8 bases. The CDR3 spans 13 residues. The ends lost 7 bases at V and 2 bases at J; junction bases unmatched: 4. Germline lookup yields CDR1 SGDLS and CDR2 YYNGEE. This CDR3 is CASGRGQQETQYF. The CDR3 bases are TGTGCCAGCGGCAGGGGGCAACAAGAGACCCAGTACTTC.

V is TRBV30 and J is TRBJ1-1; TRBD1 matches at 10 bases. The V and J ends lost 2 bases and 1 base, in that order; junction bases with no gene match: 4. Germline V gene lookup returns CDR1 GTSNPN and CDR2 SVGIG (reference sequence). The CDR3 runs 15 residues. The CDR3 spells CAWSQTGGPNTEAFF. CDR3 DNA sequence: TGTGCCTGGAGTCAGACAGGGGGCCCGAACACTGAAGCTTTCTTT.

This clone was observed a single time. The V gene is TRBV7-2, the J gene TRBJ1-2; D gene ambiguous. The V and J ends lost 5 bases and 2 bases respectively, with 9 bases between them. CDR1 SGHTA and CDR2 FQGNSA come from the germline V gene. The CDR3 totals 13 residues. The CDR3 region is CASSPTVNYGYTF. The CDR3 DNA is TGTGCCAGCAGCCCAACAGTAAACTATGGCTACACCTTC.

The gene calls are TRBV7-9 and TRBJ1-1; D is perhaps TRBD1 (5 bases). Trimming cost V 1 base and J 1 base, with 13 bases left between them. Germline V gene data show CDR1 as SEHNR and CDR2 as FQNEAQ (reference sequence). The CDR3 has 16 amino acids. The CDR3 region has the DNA TGTGCCAGCAGCTTAGACATTTTCGGGACGAACACTGAAGCTTTCTTT. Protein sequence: CASSLDIFGTNTEAFF. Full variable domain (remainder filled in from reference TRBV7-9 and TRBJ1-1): DTGVSQNPRHKITKRGQNVTFRCDPISEHNRLYWYRQTLGQGPEFLTYFQNEAQLEKSRLLSDRFSAERPKGSFSTLEIQRTEQGDSAMYLCASSLDIFGTNTEAFFGQGTRLTVV.

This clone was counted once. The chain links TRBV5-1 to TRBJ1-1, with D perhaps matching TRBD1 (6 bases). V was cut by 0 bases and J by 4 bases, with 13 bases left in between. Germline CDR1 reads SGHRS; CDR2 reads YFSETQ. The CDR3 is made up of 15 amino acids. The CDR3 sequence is CASSLDWGRTTEAFF. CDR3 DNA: TGCGCCAGCAGCTTGGATTGGGGGCGGACCACTGAAGCTTTCTTT. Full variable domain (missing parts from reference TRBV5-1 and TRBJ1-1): KAGVTQTPRYLIKTRGQQVTLSCSPISGHRSVSWYQQTPGQGLQFLFEYFSETQRNKGNFPGRFSGRQFSNSRSEMNVSTLELGDSALYLCASSLDWGRTTEAFFGQGTRLTVV.

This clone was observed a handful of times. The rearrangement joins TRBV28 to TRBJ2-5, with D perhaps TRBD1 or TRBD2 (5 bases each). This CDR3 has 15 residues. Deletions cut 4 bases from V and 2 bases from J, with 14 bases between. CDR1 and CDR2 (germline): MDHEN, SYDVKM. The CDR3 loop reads CASSSPGPLQETQYF. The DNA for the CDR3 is TGTGCCAGCAGTTCACCGGGACCCCTACAAGAGACCCAGTACTTC.

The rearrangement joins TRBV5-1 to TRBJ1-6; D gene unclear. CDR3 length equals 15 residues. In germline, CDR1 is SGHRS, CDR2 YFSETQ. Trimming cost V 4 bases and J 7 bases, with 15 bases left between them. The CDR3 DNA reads TGCGCCAGCAGCAGATCGGCTGGAGGGAATTCACCCCTCCACTTT. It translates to CASSRSAGGNSPLHF.

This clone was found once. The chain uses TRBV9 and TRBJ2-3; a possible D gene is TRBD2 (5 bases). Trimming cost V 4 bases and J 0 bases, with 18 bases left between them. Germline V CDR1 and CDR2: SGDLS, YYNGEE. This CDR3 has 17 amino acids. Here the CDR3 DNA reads TGTGCCAGCAGCCCAACCCCCGCGGGCCCCAGCACAGATACGCAGTATTTT. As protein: CASSPTPAGPSTDTQYF.

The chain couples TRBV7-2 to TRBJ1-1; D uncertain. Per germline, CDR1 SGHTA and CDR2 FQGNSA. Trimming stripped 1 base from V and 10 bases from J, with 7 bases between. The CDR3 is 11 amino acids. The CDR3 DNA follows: TGTGCCAGCAGCTTAGGATTTGGAGCTTTCTTT. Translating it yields CASSLGFGAFF.

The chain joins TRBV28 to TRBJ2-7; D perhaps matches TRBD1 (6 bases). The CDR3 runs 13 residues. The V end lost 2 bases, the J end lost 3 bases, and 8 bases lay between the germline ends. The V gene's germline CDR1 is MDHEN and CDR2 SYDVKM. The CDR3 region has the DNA TGTGCCAGCAGTTTAGGGACAAACTACGAGCAGTACTTC. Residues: CASSLGTNYEQYF.

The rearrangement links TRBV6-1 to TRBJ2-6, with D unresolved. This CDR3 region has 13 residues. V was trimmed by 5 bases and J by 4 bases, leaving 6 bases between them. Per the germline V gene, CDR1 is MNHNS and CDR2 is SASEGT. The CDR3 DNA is TGTGCCAGCAGTAGTCCCGGGGCCAACGTCCTGACTTTC. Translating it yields CASSSPGANVLTF.

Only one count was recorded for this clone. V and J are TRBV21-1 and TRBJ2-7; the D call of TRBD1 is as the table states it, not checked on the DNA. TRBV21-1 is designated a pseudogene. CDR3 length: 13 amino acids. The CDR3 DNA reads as TGTGCCGGACAGAGACCCCCCAGCTACGAGCAGTACTTC. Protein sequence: CAGQRPPSYEQYF.

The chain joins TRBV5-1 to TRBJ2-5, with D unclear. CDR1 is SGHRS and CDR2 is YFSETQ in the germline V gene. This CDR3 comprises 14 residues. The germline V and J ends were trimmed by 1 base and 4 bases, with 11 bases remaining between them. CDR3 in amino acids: CASSLTIDGETQYF. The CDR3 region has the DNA TGCGCCAGCAGCTTGACTATCGACGGAGAGACCCAGTACTTC.

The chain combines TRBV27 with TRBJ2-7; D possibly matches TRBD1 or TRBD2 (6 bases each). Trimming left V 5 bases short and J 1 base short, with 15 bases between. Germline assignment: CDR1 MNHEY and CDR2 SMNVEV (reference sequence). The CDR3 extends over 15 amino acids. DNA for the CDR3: TGTGCCAGCAGTAGAGACAGGAGGGAATCCTACGAGCAGTACTTC. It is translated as CASSRDRRESYEQYF.

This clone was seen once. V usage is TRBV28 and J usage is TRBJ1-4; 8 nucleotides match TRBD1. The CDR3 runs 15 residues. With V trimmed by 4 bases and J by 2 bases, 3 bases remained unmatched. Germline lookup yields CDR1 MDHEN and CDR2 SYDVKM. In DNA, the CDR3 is TGTGCCAGCAGTTCTGGACAGGGCACTAATGAAAAACTGTTTTTT. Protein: CASSSGQGTNEKLFF.

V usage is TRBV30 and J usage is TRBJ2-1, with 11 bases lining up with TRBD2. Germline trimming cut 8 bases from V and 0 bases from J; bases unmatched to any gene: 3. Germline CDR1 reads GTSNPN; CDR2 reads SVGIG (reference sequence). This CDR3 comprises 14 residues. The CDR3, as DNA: TGTGCCCTCGGGACTAGCGGCTCCTACAATGAGCAGTTCTTC. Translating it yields CALGTSGSYNEQFF.

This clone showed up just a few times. CDR3 sequence: CASSRDGGLYQNTGELFF. CDR3 bases: TGTGCCAGCAGCCGTGATGGGGGATTATATCAGAACACCGGGGAGCTGTTTTTT. V is TRBV4-2 and J is TRBJ2-2; D is possibly TRBD1 or TRBD2 (5 bases each). Germline lookup yields CDR1 LGHNA and CDR2 YNFKEQ. Trimming stripped 4 bases from V and 1 base from J, with 19 bases between. The length of the CDR3 is 18 residues.

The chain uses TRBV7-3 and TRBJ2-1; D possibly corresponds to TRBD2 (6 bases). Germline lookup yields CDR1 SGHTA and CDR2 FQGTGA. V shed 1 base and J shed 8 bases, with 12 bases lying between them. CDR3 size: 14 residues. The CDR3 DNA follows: TGTGCCAGCAGCTTAAATGGCCAGCGGGATGAGCAGTTCTTC. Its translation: CASSLNGQRDEQFF. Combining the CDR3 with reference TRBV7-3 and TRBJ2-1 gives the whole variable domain GAGVSQTPSNKVTEKGKYVELRCDPISGHTALYWYRQSLGQGPEFLIYFQGTGAADDSGLPNDRFFAVRPEGSVSTLKIQRTERGDSAVYLCASSLNGQRDEQFFGPGTRLTVL.

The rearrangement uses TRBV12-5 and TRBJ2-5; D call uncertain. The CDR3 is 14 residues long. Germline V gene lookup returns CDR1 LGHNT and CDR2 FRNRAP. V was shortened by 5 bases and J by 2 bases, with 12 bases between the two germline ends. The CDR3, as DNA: TGTGCTAGTGGTCCAGGACGGCTTCAAGAGACCCAGTACTTC. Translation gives CASGPGRLQETQYF.

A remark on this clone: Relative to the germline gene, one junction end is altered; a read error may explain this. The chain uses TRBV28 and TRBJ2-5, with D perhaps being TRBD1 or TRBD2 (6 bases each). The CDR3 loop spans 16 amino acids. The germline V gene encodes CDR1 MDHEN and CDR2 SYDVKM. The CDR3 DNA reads TGTGCCTCGACAGTTGGGGGCGCGGGGAACCAAGGGACCCAGTACTTC. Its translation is CASTVGGAGNQGTQYF.

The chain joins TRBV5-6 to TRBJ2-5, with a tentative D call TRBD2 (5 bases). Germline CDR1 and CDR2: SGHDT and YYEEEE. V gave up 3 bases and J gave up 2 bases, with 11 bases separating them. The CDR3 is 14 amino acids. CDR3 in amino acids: CASSSWTEQETQYF. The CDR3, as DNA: TGTGCCAGCAGCTCCTGGACTGAACAAGAGACCCAGTACTTC.